These 15 T cell receptor beta chains came from one sample sequenced in a study of T-cell reconstitution after alpha-beta-depleted transplantation in children. Unique molecular identifiers were incorporated during preparation of the TCRbeta library. TCRdb itself ran the PCR reads through MiXCR, one entry per CDR3 protein. This table holds roughly 570,000 distinct CDR3 sequences, more than 20% found once. Here the sequenced sample was PBMCs, taken before TCRalphabeta/CD19-depleted stem cell transplant. The receptors were sampled from a boy under two years old with Wiskott-Aldrich syndrome, due to receive a stem cell transplant.

The V call is TRBV7-9, the J call TRBJ1-5, with 8 bases lining up with TRBD1. With 5 bases clipped from V and 5 bases from J, the junction kept 5 bases outside the gene matches. The CDR3 length is 14 residues. Germline CDR1 SEHNR, CDR2 FQNEAQ (reference sequence). CDR3 amino acids: CASSPGTGHQPQHF. DNA for the CDR3: TGTGCCAGCAGCCCTGGGACAGGTCATCAGCCCCAGCATTTT. Looking up the rest from reference TRBV7-9 and TRBJ1-5 gives the full variable domain: DTGVSQNPRHKITKRGQNVTFRCDPISEHNRLYWYRQTLGQGPEFLTYFQNEAQLEKSRLLSDRFSAERPKGSFSTLEIQRTEQGDSAMYLCASSPGTGHQPQHFGDGTRLSIL.

This rearrangement joins TRBV12-3 or TRBV12-4 to TRBJ1-3, with 7 bases identical to TRBD1. The CDR3 is made up of 14 amino acids. The V segment lost 6 bases and the J segment 5 bases; nucleotides outside the gene matches: 7. This CDR3 reads CASSWDSKRNTIYF. For the CDR3, the DNA is TGTGCCAGCAGCTGGGACAGCAAAAGAAACACCATATATTTT.

V and J are TRBV7-8 and TRBJ2-7; TRBD2 aligns across 13 bases. With V trimmed by 0 bases and J by 4 bases, 3 bases remained unmatched. Germline assignment: CDR1 SGHVS and CDR2 FQNEAQ. The CDR3 covers 16 residues. CDR3 DNA: TGTGCCAGCAGCTTAGCGGGACTAGCGGGAACGTACGAGCAGTACTTC. This encodes CASSLAGLAGTYEQYF.

V is TRBV24-1 and J is TRBJ2-3, with D possibly being TRBD2 (6 bases). The V gene lost 3 bases and the J gene lost 2 bases, with 14 bases spanning the gap. The CDR3 covers 16 residues. The germline V gene encodes CDR1 KGHDR and CDR2 SFDVKD. CDR3 sequence reads: CATSDRAGISTDTQYF. The CDR3 coding sequence is TGTGCCACCAGTGATCGGGCGGGAATTTCCACAGATACGCAGTATTTT.

The sample holds a few counts of this clonotype. CDR3 nucleotide sequence: TGCAGCGTGGGGGACCACTCGAGTCAGCCCCAGCATTTT. Translating it yields CSVGDHSSQPQHF. The rearrangement joins TRBV29-1 to TRBJ1-5; TRBD1 might be the D (5 bases). Trimming left V 6 bases short and J 6 bases short, with 15 bases between. Germline CDR1 reads SQVTM; CDR2 reads ANQGSEA. The CDR3 runs to 13 residues. The complete variable domain, with remaining parts taken from reference TRBV29-1 and TRBJ1-5, reads SAVISQKPSRDICQRGTSLTIQCQVDSQVTMMFWYRQQPGQSLTLIATANQGSEATYESGFVIDKFPISRPNLTFSTLTVSNMSPEDSSIYLCSVGDHSSQPQHFGDGTRLSIL.

V gene TRBV24-1 combines with J gene TRBJ2-1, with 7 bases identical to TRBD1. The junction had 4 bases not matched to a gene; V was cut back by 0 bases and J by 6 bases. The CDR3 consists of 15 residues. Germline lookup yields CDR1 KGHDR and CDR2 SFDVKD. CDR3 nucleotide sequence: TGTGCCACCAGTGATTTGGTGGCAGGGGGCAATGAGCAGTTCTTC. It codes for CATSDLVAGGNEQFF.

This clonotype showed up just a few times. The gene calls are TRBV4-1 and TRBJ2-1; 7 bases map to TRBD2. There are 15 residues in the CDR3. Trimming cost V 1 base and J 13 bases; bases outside gene matches: 13. The V gene's germline CDR1 is MGHRA and CDR2 YSYEKL. The CDR3 sequence is CASSQGLAAVNVQFF. The DNA for the CDR3 is TGCGCCAGCAGCCAAGGCCTAGCGGCTGTCAATGTCCAGTTCTTC.

The chain links TRBV20-1 to TRBJ1-5, with 7 bases matching TRBD1. V gave up 6 bases and J gave up 1 base; unmatched junction bases: 9. Germline CDR1 reads DFQATT; CDR2 reads SNEGSKA (reference sequence). The length of the CDR3 is 15 residues. The CDR3 loop is CSANDRVKSNQPQHF. DNA for the CDR3: TGCAGTGCCAATGACAGGGTAAAAAGCAATCAGCCCCAGCATTTT.

The genes are TRBV5-1 and TRBJ2-7; D remains unclear. Germline lookup yields CDR1 SGHRS and CDR2 YFSETQ. CDR3 size: 15 residues. V was pared by 0 bases and J by 6 bases, with 16 bases between. The CDR3 nucleotides read TGCGCCAGCAGCTTGGTAGGGCCTTACCTAGGCGAGCAGTACTTC. This sequence encodes CASSLVGPYLGEQYF.

The table lists this clonotype with a few counts. The rearrangement uses TRBV20-1 and TRBJ2-5; unclear D gene. Germline CDR1 DFQATT, CDR2 SNEGSKA (reference sequence). This CDR3 region has 11 residues. The ends were cut back, 4 bases at V and 5 bases at J, with 8 bases in the middle. The CDR3 region is CSATFSETQYF. The DNA for the CDR3 is TGCAGTGCTACCTTCAGTGAGACCCAGTACTTC.

The chain carries TRBV7-7 and TRBJ2-1, with D tentatively TRBD2 (6 bases). The CDR3 runs to 16 residues. Germline V gene lookup returns CDR1 SSHAT and CDR2 FNYEAQ (reference sequence). Trimming stripped 5 bases from V and 7 bases from J, with 21 bases between. This chain's CDR3 is CASSEKARGSGNEQFF. As DNA, the CDR3 is TGTGCCAGCAGCGAGAAAGCCCGGGGGTCCGGGAATGAGCAGTTCTTC. Complete variable domain (other parts from reference TRBV7-7 and TRBJ2-1): GAGVSQSPRYKVTKRGQDVTLRCDPISSHATLYWYQQALGQGPEFLTYFNYEAQPDKSGLPSDRFSAERPEGSISTLTIQRTEQRDSAMYRCASSEKARGSGNEQFFGPGTRLTVL.

This clonotype was seen only a few times. This rearrangement joins TRBV28 to TRBJ2-2; 15 nucleotides align to TRBD2. CDR1 and CDR2 (germline): MDHEN, SYDVKM. V trimming: 6 bases; J trimming: 7 bases; junction bases outside the gene matches: 6. CDR3 length equals 16 residues. For the CDR3, the DNA is TGTGCCAGCAGCCCAGGACTAGCGGGAGGGAACGGGGAGCTGTTTTTT. Its protein product is CASSPGLAGGNGELFF.

The chain couples TRBV7-2 to TRBJ2-1, with 8 bases that match TRBD1. V trimming: 0 bases; J trimming: 3 bases; junction bases outside the gene matches: 4. The germline CDR1 and CDR2 sequences are SGHTA and FQGNSA. The CDR3 totals 16 residues. In DNA, the CDR3 is TGTGCCAGCAGCTTAGCGATTGGACAGGGCTACAATGAGCAGTTCTTC. Protein sequence: CASSLAIGQGYNEQFF.

The CDR3 is CSARDGERGVETQYF. The CDR3 coding sequence is TGCAGTGCTAGAGATGGAGAGAGGGGCGTAGAGACCCAGTACTTC. This sequence joins TRBV20-1 and TRBJ2-5, with D perhaps TRBD1 or TRBD2 (5 bases each). The V gene lost 0 bases and the J gene lost 4 bases, with 15 bases spanning the gap. The CDR3 length is 15 residues. Germline-derived CDR1 and CDR2 are DFQATT and SNEGSKA (reference sequence).

This clonotype was detected a few times. The DNA of the CDR3 is TGCGCCAGCAGCTTGCCAGTCTCCTACAATGAGCAGTTCTTC. Its protein is CASSLPVSYNEQFF. The V and J genes are TRBV5-1 and TRBJ2-1; D ambiguous. The CDR3 covers 14 residues. V was cut by 1 base and J by 0 bases, with 5 bases left in between. Looked up from germline, CDR1 is SGHRS and CDR2 is YFSETQ.